Listed here are 16 T cell receptor beta chains from one sample, sequenced in a study of control samples from healthy donors and cancer patients. The data were produced by immunoSEQ multiplex PCR, yet TCRdb's version contains in-frame clones alone and is incomplete. This sample has about 100,000 clones, with about 92% found just once. The sample was blood. Source of these receptors: a man in his late teens or twenties in good health.

The rearrangement uses TRBV4-1 and TRBJ1-5; D remains ambiguous. Trimming stripped 2 bases from V and 5 bases from J, with 19 bases between. In germline, CDR1 is MGHRA, CDR2 YSYEKL. CDR3 size: 17 residues. The CDR3 DNA is TGCGCCAGCAGCCAAAGTAGTACTACTCGGGTTTATCAGCCCCAGCATTTT. Translated: CASSQSSTTRVYQPQHF.

This chain uses TRBV7-8 with TRBJ2-1; 8 bases match TRBD1. The CDR3 has 18 amino acids. Germline values: CDR1 SGHVS, CDR2 FQNEAQ. J gave up 3 bases and V 5 bases, and 15 bases lay outside the gene matches. This chain's CDR3 is CASSPPHNGQGLYNEQFF. CDR3 bases: TGTGCCAGCAGCCCCCCTCATAACGGACAGGGCCTCTACAATGAGCAGTTCTTC.

The chain recombines TRBV6-5 with TRBJ2-7, with D perhaps matching TRBD1 (6 bases). The CDR3 runs to 15 residues. V lost 4 bases and J 0 bases, leaving 13 bases between the germline ends. The germline CDR1 and CDR2 sequences are MNHEY and SVGAGI. Here the CDR3 DNA reads TGTGCCAGCAGTTCATCGGACAGCTACTCCTACGAGCAGTACTTC. Amino acid sequence: CASSSSDSYSYEQYF.

The chain is built from TRBV2 and TRBJ2-2, with D uncertain. Germline CDR1 and CDR2: SNHLY and FYNNEI. V lost 7 bases and J 6 bases, leaving 12 bases between the germline ends. This CDR3 contains 13 residues. The DNA of the CDR3 is TGTGCCAGCAAGAACCTGTTGTCCGGGGAGCTGTTTTTT. Its translation is CASKNLLSGELFF.

The chain employs TRBV19 and TRBJ1-5, with 10 positions matching TRBD1. The germline CDR1 and CDR2 sequences are LNHDA and SQIVND (reference sequence). Trimming at V came to 1 base and at J to 6 bases, leaving 12 bases not matched to a gene. This CDR3 contains 18 residues. The CDR3 DNA is TGTGCCAGTAGTATAGCCCAGGCCGGGACAGGGGTACGTCAGCCCCAGCATTTT. Translating it yields CASSIAQAGTGVRQPQHF. Looking up the rest from reference TRBV19 and TRBJ1-5 gives the full variable domain: DGGITQSPKYLFRKEGQNVTLSCEQNLNHDAMYWYRQDPGQGLRLIYYSQIVNDFQKGDIAEGYSVSREKKESFPLTVTSAQKNPTAFYLCASSIAQAGTGVRQPQHFGDGTRLSIL.

The rearrangement links TRBV2 to TRBJ1-1, with D hard to call. CDR1 is SNHLY and CDR2 is FYNNEI in the germline V gene. The V gene lost 0 bases and the J gene lost 1 base, with 12 bases spanning the gap. This CDR3 contains 16 residues. The CDR3 reads CASSEAGGWGNTEAFF. As DNA, the CDR3 is TGTGCCAGCAGTGAAGCGGGAGGGTGGGGGAACACTGAAGCTTTCTTT.

The CDR3 DNA follows: TGTGCCAGCAGTGAAACAGGGCGGCCTAATCAGCCCCAGCATTTT. This codes for CASSETGRPNQPQHF. The V gene is TRBV6-1, the J gene TRBJ1-5, with a weak D call TRBD1 (6 bases). From germline, CDR1 is MNHNS and CDR2 SASEGT. V was clipped by 2 bases and J by 4 bases, with 12 bases between them. The CDR3 has 15 amino acids.

On this clone: A junction boundary mismatches the germline segment, possibly from a read error. Other nucleotide sequences from this sample produce the same CDR3. The V gene is TRBV2, the J gene TRBJ1-2; 8 bases are shared with TRBD1. The CDR3 totals 13 residues. CDR1 is SNHLY, CDR2 FYNNEI, per germline. CDR3 coding DNA: TGTGCCAGCAGCATCCAGGGGGCGAGTGGCTACACCTTT. Encoded protein: CASSIQGASGYTF.

V and J are TRBV6-5 and TRBJ2-7; D is possibly TRBD1 or TRBD2 (6 bases each). CDR3 length: 15 amino acids. V shed 8 bases and J shed 0 bases, with 17 bases lying between them. Germline CDR1 MNHEY, CDR2 SVGAGI. The CDR3 sequence is CASVGGSLTSYEQYF. DNA of the CDR3: TGTGCCAGCGTGGGGGGCAGCTTAACCTCCTACGAGCAGTACTTC.

The CDR3 spells CASSDGGAKNIQYF. As DNA, the CDR3 is TGCGCCAGCAGTGACGGGGGTGCCAAAAACATTCAGTACTTC. The chain carries TRBV10-1 and TRBJ2-4; perhaps TRBD2 as D (6 bases). Germline V gene sequence: CDR1 WNHNN, CDR2 SYGVQD (reference sequence). This CDR3 is built from 14 residues. The V gene lost 3 bases and the J gene lost 1 base, with 7 bases spanning the gap.

The rearrangement uses TRBV4-1 and TRBJ1-2; TRBD1 aligns across 12 bases. In germline, CDR1 is MGHRA, CDR2 YSYEKL. The V gene end was trimmed by 8 bases and the J gene end by 4 bases; junction bases not matched to a gene: 2. The CDR3 has 13 amino acids. CDR3: CASRGQGAYGYTF. In DNA form, the CDR3 reads TGCGCCAGCCGGGGACAGGGGGCCTATGGCTACACCTTC.

The chain is built from TRBV28 and TRBJ2-3; TRBD2 agrees at 9 bases. V trimming: 3 bases; J trimming: 5 bases; junction bases outside the gene matches: 12. The length of the CDR3 is 17 residues. The V gene's germline CDR1 is MDHEN and CDR2 SYDVKM. CDR3 residues: CASSLLRAGGGEDTQYF. The CDR3, as DNA: TGTGCCAGCAGTTTGCTCCGCGCGGGCGGGGGGGAAGATACGCAGTATTTT. The variable domain in full, with the rest retrieved from reference TRBV28 and TRBJ2-3, is DVKVTQSSRYLVKRTGEKVFLECVQDMDHENMFWYRQDPGLGLRLIYFSYDVKMKEKGDIPEGYSVSREKKERFSLILESASTNQTSMYLCASSLLRAGGGEDTQYFGPGTRLTVL.

The chain joins TRBV6-2 or TRBV6-3 to TRBJ1-5; possibly TRBD1 for D (5 bases). The V and J ends lost 5 bases and 0 bases respectively, with 11 bases between them. The V gene's germline CDR1 is MNHEY and CDR2 SVGEGT. The CDR3 consists of 15 residues. CDR3 sequence reads: CASSPGHYSNQPQHF. The CDR3 nucleotides are TGTGCCAGCAGTCCCGGACATTATAGCAATCAGCCCCAGCATTTT.

The V and J genes are TRBV10-1 and TRBJ2-1; the match to TRBD2 covers 9 bases. J was trimmed by 4 bases and V by 3 bases; bases with no gene match: 4. Germline-derived CDR1 and CDR2 are WNHNN and SYGVQD (reference sequence). The CDR3 contains 15 residues. The CDR3 region has the DNA TGCGCCAGCAGTGACGGGCTAGCGGGGTACAATGAGCAGTTCTTC. Amino acid sequence: CASSDGLAGYNEQFF.

Remarks on this clone: A read error may account for a junction end that differs from germline. V and J are TRBV5-1 and TRBJ2-2, with TRBD2 identical over 7 bases. The CDR3 has 14 residues. CDR1 is SGHRS and CDR2 is YFSETQ in the germline V gene. The CDR3 region has the DNA TGCGCCAGCAGATTGGGAGGGGACACCGGGGAGCTGTTTTTT. Its translation: CASRLGGDTGELFF.

This rearrangement joins TRBV11-2 to TRBJ1-6, with D possibly TRBD1 on 6 matching bases. Trimming removed 4 bases at V and 13 bases at J, with 17 bases between. The CDR3 is 14 residues long. Germline V CDR1 and CDR2: SGHAT, FQNNGV. CDR3 bases: TGTGCCAGCAGCTCCAGCAGGGGAGCCGACCCCCTCCACTTT. Translation gives CASSSSRGADPLHF.